Listed here are 26 T cell receptor beta chains from one sample, sequenced in a study of cytomegalovirus exposure and HLA in healthy donors. Use of 60 Vbeta and 13 Jbeta primers characterized the PCR. Measured with immunoSEQ multiplex PCR; TCRdb has only the in-frame clones, and not every one. The specimen's table records roughly 190,000 clones. The sample was PBMCs. These receptors originate from a woman in her late teens or twenties in good health and CMV-seropositive.

The J gene is TRBJ2-7, the V gene TRBV7-9; possible D gene TRBD1, 5 bases. The V and J ends lost 5 bases and 6 bases respectively, with 11 bases between them. This CDR3 contains 12 residues. Germline V gene lookup returns CDR1 SEHNR and CDR2 FQNEAQ (reference sequence). The CDR3 DNA follows: TGTGCCAGCAGCCCCGACAGTTCCGAGCAGTACTTC. This sequence encodes CASSPDSSEQYF.

The chain employs TRBV15 and TRBJ1-2; the match to TRBD1 covers 8 bases. CDR3 length: 14 residues. With 6 bases clipped from V and 2 bases from J, the junction kept 5 bases outside the gene matches. Germline V lookup: CDR1 LNHNV, CDR2 YYDKDF (reference sequence). The CDR3 sequence: CATSSGGLNYGYTF. CDR3 coding DNA: TGTGCCACCAGTTCAGGGGGCCTCAACTATGGCTACACCTTC.

The chain carries TRBV6-6 and TRBJ1-1; a possible D gene is TRBD1 (6 bases). Deletions cut 6 bases from V and 10 bases from J, with 21 bases between. This CDR3 is built from 14 residues. CDR1 and CDR2 (germline): MNHNY, SVGAGI (reference sequence). The CDR3 sequence is CASSDGQPGKGAFF. CDR3 coding DNA: TGTGCCAGCAGCGACGGACAGCCCGGAAAAGGAGCTTTCTTT.

The rearrangement links TRBV2 to TRBJ2-1; 11 nucleotides match TRBD1. Looked up from germline, CDR1 is SNHLY and CDR2 is FYNNEI. V lost 7 bases and J lost 6; bases outside the gene matches: 5. There are 14 residues in the CDR3. CDR3 bases: TGTGCCAGCACTGGAGGGACAGGGGGCAATGAGCAGTTCTTC. This codes for CASTGGTGGNEQFF.

This chain joins TRBV7-3 and TRBJ1-6; 7 bases line up with TRBD1. CDR3 length equals 15 residues. J gave up 2 bases and V 5 bases, and 3 bases lay outside the gene matches. Germline CDR1 SGHTA, CDR2 FQGTGA. CDR3 DNA: TGTGCCAGCAGCCCCGGGACAGCCTATAATTCACCCCTCCACTTT. Its protein is CASSPGTAYNSPLHF. Variable domain in full (rest from reference TRBV7-3 and TRBJ1-6): GAGVSQTPSNKVTEKGKYVELRCDPISGHTALYWYRQSLGQGPEFLIYFQGTGAADDSGLPNDRFFAVRPEGSVSTLKIQRTERGDSAVYLCASSPGTAYNSPLHFGNGTRLTVT.

The chain carries TRBV29-1 and TRBJ2-5; 11 bases are shared with TRBD2. This CDR3 region has 16 residues. Trimming at V came to 4 bases and at J to 5 bases, leaving 12 bases not matched to a gene. Germline assignment: CDR1 SQVTM and CDR2 ANQGSEA. The CDR3 DNA reads as TGCAGCGTTGTTGGGCTAGCGGGAGGCGTAGTTGAGACCCAGTACTTC. Protein sequence: CSVVGLAGGVVETQYF.

This chain joins TRBV9 and TRBJ2-1; the match to TRBD2 covers 9 bases. Germline CDR1 is SGDLS and CDR2 is YYNGEE. The CDR3 extends over 16 amino acids. Germline trimming cut 3 bases from V and 2 bases from J; bases unmatched to any gene: 6. As DNA, the CDR3 is TGTGCCAGCAGCGGATCTCTAGCGGGGCCCTACAATGAGCAGTTCTTC. It codes for CASSGSLAGPYNEQFF.

The CDR3 sequence is CASSSGQTLNTEAFF. In DNA, the CDR3 is TGTGCCAGCAGCTCCGGACAAACGTTGAACACTGAAGCTTTCTTT. The genes are TRBV5-4 and TRBJ1-1; weak D call: TRBD1 (5 bases). The V end lost 3 bases, the J end lost 0 bases, and 12 bases lay between the germline ends. There are 15 residues in the CDR3. The germline V gene has CDR1 SGHNT and CDR2 YYREEE (reference sequence).

The rearrangement links TRBV9 to TRBJ1-5; weak D call: TRBD1 (5 bases). The germline CDR1 and CDR2 sequences are SGDLS and YYNGEE. V lost 7 bases to trimming and J lost 1 base, with 12 bases between them. The CDR3 covers 14 residues. The CDR3 nucleotides are TGTGCCAGCGGGGGGGAATTCAGCAATCAGCCCCAGCATTTT. This encodes CASGGEFSNQPQHF.

The chain joins TRBV7-9 to TRBJ2-7, with 9 bases identical to TRBD1. Per germline, CDR1 SEHNR and CDR2 FQNEAQ (reference sequence). CDR3 length: 14 amino acids. V was clipped by 3 bases and J by 5 bases; unmatched bases: 5. The CDR3 sequence is CASSFRDRVDEQYF. CDR3 DNA sequence: TGTGCCAGCAGCTTCCGGGACAGGGTGGACGAGCAGTACTTC. Based on the CDR3 plus reference TRBV7-9 and TRBJ2-7, the full variable domain is DTGVSQNPRHKITKRGQNVTFRCDPISEHNRLYWYRQTLGQGPEFLTYFQNEAQLEKSRLLSDRFSAERPKGSFSTLEIQRTEQGDSAMYLCASSFRDRVDEQYFGPGTRLTVT.

The chain carries TRBV5-4 and TRBJ2-7; TRBD2 agrees at 10 bases. The junction had 13 bases not matched to a gene; V was cut back by 6 bases and J by 4 bases. Germline CDR1 and CDR2: SGHNT and YYREEE (reference sequence). CDR3 length equals 16 residues. CDR3 in amino acids: CASTKTASGGFYEQYF. CDR3 in DNA: TGTGCCAGCACCAAAACCGCTAGCGGGGGTTTTTACGAGCAGTACTTC.

This chain joins TRBV10-3 and TRBJ2-5; D uncertain. The CDR3 covers 14 residues. The germline V gene has CDR1 ENHRY and CDR2 SYGVKD. The V end lost 0 bases, the J end lost 5 bases, and 10 bases lay between the germline ends. CDR3 protein: CAISESQDGETQYF. The CDR3 DNA reads as TGTGCCATCAGTGAGTCTCAGGATGGGGAGACCCAGTACTTC.

The CDR3 nucleotides are TGTGCCAGCAGCCAAGTGTCTAGCGGGTTATCGAACACCGGGGAGCTGTTTTTT. This encodes CASSQVSSGLSNTGELFF. The chain combines TRBV4-2 with TRBJ2-2, with 8 bases matching TRBD2. Trimming took 1 base from V and 0 from J; bases not matched to a gene: 7. The V gene's germline CDR1 is LGHNA and CDR2 YNFKEQ. The CDR3 has 18 residues.

The chain recombines TRBV5-6 with TRBJ1-6, with 10 bases matching TRBD1. V was clipped by 3 bases and J by 7 bases; unmatched bases: 4. Per the germline V gene, CDR1 is SGHDT and CDR2 is YYEEEE. The length of the CDR3 is 15 residues. The CDR3 nucleotides are TGTGCCAGCAGCTATGGGACAGGGGTAAATTCACCCCTCCACTTT. This codes for CASSYGTGVNSPLHF.

This chain joins TRBV7-2 and TRBJ1-1, with a weak D call TRBD1 (6 bases). Germline CDR1 is SGHTA and CDR2 is FQGNSA. The CDR3 sequence is 15 residues long. V was trimmed by 2 bases and J by 4 bases, leaving 14 bases between them. The CDR3 DNA follows: TGTGCCAGCAGCTTAATCTCGGGGGGCGGCACTGAAGCTTTCTTT. Encoded protein: CASSLISGGGTEAFF.

The chain links TRBV6-5 to TRBJ2-1; D is possibly TRBD1 (5 bases). This CDR3 contains 12 residues. The ends were cut back, 4 bases at V and 10 bases at J, with 11 bases in the middle. Germline CDR1 is MNHEY and CDR2 is SVGAGI. The CDR3 sequence is CASSSFRQEQFF. The CDR3, as DNA: TGTGCCAGCAGTTCCTTTCGACAGGAGCAGTTCTTC.

This chain connects TRBV5-1 to TRBJ2-1; 12 bases line up with TRBD2. Germline assignment: CDR1 SGHRS and CDR2 YFSETQ. V shed 4 bases, J shed 9 bases, and the junction held 8 bases outside the gene matches. The CDR3 is made up of 15 amino acids. The CDR3 loop is CASSPSSGGAGEQFF. The CDR3 DNA sequence: TGCGCCAGCAGCCCTTCTAGCGGGGGGGCCGGTGAGCAGTTCTTC.

The CDR3 region has the DNA TGTGCCAGCAGCTTAGACCGGGGGGCCTACGAGCAGTACTTC. Translating it yields CASSLDRGAYEQYF. The V call is TRBV11-2, the J call TRBJ2-7; 7 bases map to TRBD2. Per germline, CDR1 SGHAT and CDR2 FQNNGV. The CDR3 is 14 residues long. The junction had 1 base not matched to a gene; V was cut back by 0 bases and J by 2 bases.

Concerning this clone itself: At one of its ends the junction is not consistent with the germline gene, which may arise from a read error. This chain joins TRBV7-9 and TRBJ2-5, with 11 bases lining up with TRBD2. CDR3 length equals 15 residues. Looked up from germline, CDR1 is SEHNR and CDR2 is FQNEAQ (reference sequence). The CDR3 region is CASSVAGGPGGTQYF. The CDR3 DNA is TGTGCCAGCAGCGTAGCGGGGGGGCCAGGTGGGACCCAGTACTTC.

As for this clone: The junction does not match germline at one end; this may be a read error. The V gene is TRBV5-1, the J gene TRBJ2-3; 13 nucleotides align to TRBD2. This CDR3 comprises 14 residues. Germline CDR1 SGHRS, CDR2 YFSETQ. The CDR3 is CASSLGTSGGTQCF. CDR3 DNA sequence: TGCGCCAGCAGCTTGGGGACTAGCGGGGGTACGCAGTGTTTT.

The gene calls are TRBV27 and TRBJ1-5, with TRBD1 matching over 7 bases. V lost 5 bases, J lost 3 bases, and 10 bases stayed unmatched. Germline assignment: CDR1 MNHEY and CDR2 SMNVEV (reference sequence). This CDR3 comprises 16 residues. The CDR3 spells CASSQRQGEINQPQHF. As DNA, the CDR3 is TGTGCCAGCAGTCAACGACAGGGAGAAATCAATCAGCCCCAGCATTTT.

The CDR3: CASSLLWGENQPQHF. The CDR3 coding sequence is TGTGCCAGCAGCTTACTGTGGGGAGAAAATCAGCCCCAGCATTTT. The chain has TRBV7-6 and TRBJ1-5; D is unresolved. Trimming cost V 2 bases and J 4 bases, with 12 bases left between them. The CDR3 extends over 15 amino acids. Germline V gene data show CDR1 as SGHVS and CDR2 as FNYEAQ.

The CDR3 spells CASSQAPTAEAFF. The CDR3 DNA sequence: TGTGCCAGCTCACAGGCACCGACTGCTGAAGCTTTCTTT. The chain employs TRBV18 and TRBJ1-1; D is ambiguous. The V end lost 4 bases, the J end lost 6 bases, and 12 bases lay between the germline ends. CDR1 is KGHSH, CDR2 LQKENI, per germline. The CDR3 spans 13 residues. Using reference TRBV18 and TRBJ1-1 for the parts outside the CDR3, the full variable domain is NAGVMQNPRHLVRRRGQEARLRCSPMKGHSHVYWYRQLPEEGLKFMVYLQKENIIDESGMPKERFSAEFPKEGPSILRIQQVVRGDSAAYFCASSQAPTAEAFFGQGTRLTVV.

V and J are TRBV5-1 and TRBJ2-7; 7 bases align to TRBD2. This CDR3 contains 15 residues. CDR1 is SGHRS and CDR2 is YFSETQ in the germline V gene. With 1 base clipped from V and 5 bases from J, the junction kept 9 bases outside the gene matches. CDR3 residues: CASSLLGGWGDEQYF. The CDR3 DNA reads as TGCGCCAGCAGCTTGTTGGGGGGGTGGGGCGACGAGCAGTACTTC. Supplemented by reference TRBV5-1 and TRBJ2-7, the full variable domain reads KAGVTQTPRYLIKTRGQQVTLSCSPISGHRSVSWYQQTPGQGLQFLFEYFSETQRNKGNFPGRFSGRQFSNSRSEMNVSTLELGDSALYLCASSLLGGWGDEQYFGPGTRLTVT.

V is TRBV9 and J is TRBJ1-2; possible D gene TRBD1, 5 bases. Trimming removed 4 bases at V and 6 bases at J, with 13 bases between. This CDR3 is built from 13 residues. Germline loops: CDR1 SGDLS, CDR2 YYNGEE. CDR3 region: CASSPRTSHGYTF. CDR3 DNA: TGTGCCAGCAGCCCCCGGACAAGCCATGGCTACACCTTC. Filled out from reference TRBV9 and TRBJ1-2, the complete variable domain reads DSGVTQTPKHLITATGQRVTLRCSPRSGDLSVYWYQQSLDQGLQFLIQYYNGEERAKGNILERFSAQQFPDLHSELNLSSLELGDSALYFCASSPRTSHGYTFGSGTRLTVV.

The chain employs TRBV7-2 and TRBJ1-2; no definite D call. Trimming took 4 bases from V and 4 from J, leaving 4 bases between them. This CDR3 spans 11 amino acids. The germline V gene has CDR1 SGHTA and CDR2 FQGNSA. The CDR3 nucleotides read TGTGCCAGCAGCTCCCTCTATGGCTACACCTTC. Translated: CASSSLYGYTF.